This T cell receptor beta chain was recovered during a study of blood T cell repertoires in COVID-19 (dated by TCRdb to about 2020). General notes on the study: The collaborator samples originated in the United States, Italy and Spain and spanned the acute and convalescent phases of COVID-19. The material from the prospective study consisted of cDNA or gDNA derived from T cells, B-cell-depleted T cells, or PBMCs. The dataset comprised deeply sampled blood TCRbeta repertoires from subjects exposed to, actively infected with, or recovered from COVID-19. The repertoires were made available in a free public database intended to serve as a resource for research on the immune response to SARS-CoV-2. Samples came from the ongoing ImmuneRACE study (first 160 participants) plus 1,254 subjects from 6 global collaborators. A de-identified subject ID, COVID-19 status, age in years and sex were almost always included in the sample metadata. Where HLA class I and class II types were available, the types were taken from metadata supplied by the sample provider, not from assay-based typing.

Notes on this clone: No cognate antigen has been identified for it. No base quality information exists; no much larger clone differs at one position.

TCRbeta CDR3 regions were amplified from genomic DNA by means of the immunoSEQ Assay, a bias-controlled multiplex PCR. As for the original processing: Nucleated cell counts per sample were estimated from amplification of reference gene primers within the assay. Sequence reads were collapsed and filtered to measure the absolute abundance of every unique TCRbeta CDR3 rearrangement. For each sample, productive Simpson clonality was calculated as the square root of Simpson's diversity index across productive rearrangements. TCRdb limited this immuneACCESS table to in-frame rearrangements with V and J called. A share of clones is missing; checked studies link under half to unresolved V genes, and the rest is unexplained. That table gives V, J and clone size, and the DNA gave D and trimming. The sample table lists fewer than 250,000 clones, roughly 84% of them with a count of one. Approximately 6.6% of the sample belongs to the ten largest clones.

Enrolling through a virtual design, the prospective study's participants ranged in age from roughly 18 to 89 years and lived across some 23 United States geographic areas. Cohort assignment in the prospective study relied on participant-reported clinical history from a screening survey and a study questionnaire. For ImmuneRACE Cohort 3, a participant was defined as recovered based on two consecutive negative NP/OP PCR tests, clearance by a healthcare professional, or resolution of symptoms. Each participant in the prospective study had whole blood, serum and a nasopharyngeal or oropharyngeal swab collected by mobile phlebotomists. Over an approximately 2-month period, participants in the prospective study had the option of providing additional blood draws and questionnaires. Prospective study blood samples were shipped either frozen or at room temperature before DNA extraction. Results the study describes overall, beyond this receptor: The amount of clinical and demographic metadata varied by source and participant and was provided uncurated.

Reading from cysteine to phenylalanine, the CDR3 counts 14 amino acids. Only the CDR3 DNA stays, 42 bases, in frame from base 1. V and J are truncated by 1 base and 8 bases respectively, leaving an intervening sequence of 12 bases. Via the germline V gene, CDR1 is KGHDR and CDR2 SFDVKD. This TCR was recovered from a woman aged 40 to 50 who had recovered from COVID-19. Here the chain combines TRBV24-1 and TRBJ2-3; a tentative D match to TRBD1 spans 5 bases. Sequencing was performed on PBMCs or T cells enriched from blood (not recorded which). The CDR3 amino acid sequence is: CATSDFTGRGTQYF. The bases read TGTGCCACCAGTGATTTCACCGGTAGGGGTACGCAGTATTTT.